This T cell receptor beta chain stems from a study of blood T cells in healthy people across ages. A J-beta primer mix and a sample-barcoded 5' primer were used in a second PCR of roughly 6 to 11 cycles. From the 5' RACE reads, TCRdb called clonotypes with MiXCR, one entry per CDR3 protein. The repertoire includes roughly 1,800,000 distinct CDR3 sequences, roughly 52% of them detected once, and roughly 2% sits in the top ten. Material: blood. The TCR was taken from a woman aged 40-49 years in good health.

In DNA, the CDR3 is TGCAGTGCTAGAGGGGCCAAACCATACGAGCAGTACTTC. It codes for CSARGAKPYEQYF. The chain uses TRBV20-1 and TRBJ2-7, with D unresolved. V shed 1 base and J shed 4 bases, with 11 bases lying between them. The CDR3 contains 13 residues. Looked up from germline, CDR1 is DFQATT and CDR2 is SNEGSKA (reference sequence).